A single sample gave rise to the 5 T cell receptor beta chains below, sequenced in a study of T cells in Graves' hyperthyroidism and ophthalmopathy. Amplification of TCR beta CDR3 regions used RNA as the template. The HTBI primer set served for first-round RT-PCR of the TCR CDR3. TCRdb used MiXCR to reprocess the multiplex PCR reads, holding one entry per CDR3 protein. The top ten hold 28% of the sample, which has under 400,000 distinct CDR3 sequences, about 15% seen once. Input material: blood. The receptors here all came from a young woman with Graves' hyperthyroidism that later progressed to Graves' ophthalmopathy.

Many counts were recorded for this clonotype. The V gene is TRBV27, the J gene TRBJ2-2; no clear D. Per the germline V gene, CDR1 is MNHEY and CDR2 is SMNVEV (reference sequence). The CDR3 runs 17 residues. Trimming left V 3 bases short and J 2 bases short, with 16 bases between. The CDR3 DNA reads as TGTGCCAGCAGTTTCCCTCGACAAGGAATAAACACCGGGGAGCTGTTTTTT. Translation: CASSFPRQGINTGELFF.

This chain connects TRBV6-1 to TRBJ2-1; 16 positions agree with TRBD2. In germline, CDR1 is MNHNS, CDR2 SASEGT. The CDR3 spans 19 residues. The J segment lost 3 bases and the V segment lost 8 bases, leaving 13 bases of the junction unmatched. The CDR3: CASCPNRGLAGGIYNEQFF. The CDR3 DNA sequence: TGTGCCAGCTGCCCGAACAGGGGACTAGCGGGAGGGATCTACAATGAGCAGTTCTTC.

The V gene is TRBV20-1, the J gene TRBJ2-1, with TRBD1 matching over 12 bases. The V and J ends lost 6 bases and 10 bases, in that order; junction bases with no gene match: 10. CDR3 length: 14 amino acids. Germline CDR1 is DFQATT and CDR2 is SNEGSKA (reference sequence). The DNA for the CDR3 is TGCAGTGCCCGCGGGACAGGGGGCCCTCGGGAGCAGTTCTTC. This codes for CSARGTGGPREQFF.

There are many counts of this clonotype. The DNA for the CDR3 is TGTGCCAGCAGTGAAAGGAACAGACAAGAGACCCAGTACTTC. Translated: CASSERNRQETQYF. This chain uses TRBV6-1 with TRBJ2-5, with D unclear. Germline lookup yields CDR1 MNHNS and CDR2 SASEGT. Trimming took off 2 bases at V and 2 bases at J, with 9 bases between the two ends. This CDR3 is 14 amino acids long.

This clonotype was recorded many times. The chain joins TRBV6-1 to TRBJ1-1; 8 bases fit TRBD1. The CDR3 covers 18 residues. After removal of 6 bases from V and 5 bases from J, the junction contained 20 bases not matched to a gene. Per the germline V gene, CDR1 is MNHNS and CDR2 is SASEGT. DNA of the CDR3: TGTGCCAGCAGACTCCGACAGGGGCCGAGCCGTGGGGGGACTGAAGCTTTCTTT. As protein: CASRLRQGPSRGGTEAFF.